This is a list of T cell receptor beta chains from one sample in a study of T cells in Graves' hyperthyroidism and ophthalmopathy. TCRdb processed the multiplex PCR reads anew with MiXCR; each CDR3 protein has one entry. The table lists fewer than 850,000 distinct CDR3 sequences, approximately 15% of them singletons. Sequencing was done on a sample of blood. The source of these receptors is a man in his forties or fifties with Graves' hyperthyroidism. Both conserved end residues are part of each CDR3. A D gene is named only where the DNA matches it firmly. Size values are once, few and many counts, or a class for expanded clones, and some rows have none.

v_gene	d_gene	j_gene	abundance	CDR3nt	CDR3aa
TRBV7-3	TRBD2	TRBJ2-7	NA	TGTGCCAGCAGCTTAGTAGCGGGAGTAAAAGAGCAGTACTTC	CASSLVAGVKEQYF
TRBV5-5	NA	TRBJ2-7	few	TGTGCCAGCAGCTCCGGAAGGTCTTACGAGCAGTACTTC	CASSSGRSYEQYF
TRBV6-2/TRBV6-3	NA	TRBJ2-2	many	TGTGCCAGCAGTTACTCGACCGCAAACACCGGGGAGCTGTTTTTT	CASSYSTANTGELFF
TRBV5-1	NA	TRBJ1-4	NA	TGCGCCAGCAGCTTAGGTGGGAGGTGGCGGGCGAATGAAAAACTGTTTTTT	CASSLGGRWRANEKLFF
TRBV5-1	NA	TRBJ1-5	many	TGCGCCAGCAGCTTGGAGGGGATCCGCAATCAGCCCCAGCATTTT	CASSLEGIRNQPQHF
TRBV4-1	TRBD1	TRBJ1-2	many	TGCGCCAGCAGCCAAGAGCAGGGGGCCTATGGCTACACCTTC	CASSQEQGAYGYTF
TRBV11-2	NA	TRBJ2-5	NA	TGTGCCAGCAGCAGGCAGAACCAAGAGACCCAGTACTTC	CASSRQNQETQYF
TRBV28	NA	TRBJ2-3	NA	TGTGCCAGCAGTTTAGCCGCCACCTTACAGCGGGCGTTAGATACGCAGTATTTT	CASSLAATLQRALDTQYF
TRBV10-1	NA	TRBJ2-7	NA	TGCGCCAGCAGTGAGAGGCCAGAATCGACCTACGAGCAGTACTTC	CASSERPESTYEQYF
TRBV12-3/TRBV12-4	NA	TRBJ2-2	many	TGTGCCAGCAGCGGAGGACGGGCGAACACCGGGGAGCTGTTTTTT	CASSGGRANTGELFF
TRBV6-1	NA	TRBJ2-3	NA	TGTGCCAGCAGACCACAGGTGGGAAGTGCAGATACGCAGTATTTT	CASRPQVGSADTQYF
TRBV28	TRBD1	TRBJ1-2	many	TGTGCCACCTACGCGACAGGGGCAACCGGCTACACCTTC	CATYATGATGYTF
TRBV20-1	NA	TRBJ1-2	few	TGCAGTGCTATGATGGTCAGGAAACGCTATGGCTACACCTTC	CSAMMVRKRYGYTF
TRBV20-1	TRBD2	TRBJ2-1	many	TGCAGTGCTAGAGATGCTAGCGGGAGGGGCTCCTACAATGAGCAGTTCTTC	CSARDASGRGSYNEQFF
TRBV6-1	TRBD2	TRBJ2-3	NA	TGTGCCAGCAAGTACCGGACTAGCGGGAGTCGAAGCACAGATACGCAGTATTTT	CASKYRTSGSRSTDTQYF
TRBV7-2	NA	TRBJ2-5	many	TGTGCCAGCAGCTTACCGGGAGTGGAGACCCAGTACTTC	CASSLPGVETQYF
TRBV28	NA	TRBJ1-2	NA	TGTGCCAGCAGGGTGGGGGAGCGTGGCTACACCTTC	CASRVGERGYTF
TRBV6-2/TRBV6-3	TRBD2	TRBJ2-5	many	TGTGCCAGCAGTTACCCTCTGAGAGCGGGAACCCTACAATGGACCCAGTACTTC	CASSYPLRAGTLQWTQYF
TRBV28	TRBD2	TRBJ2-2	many	TGTGCCAGCAGTCCAGCGGGACTAGCGCTCGCCGGGGAGCTGTTTTTT	CASSPAGLALAGELFF
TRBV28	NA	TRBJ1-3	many	TGTGCCAGCAACCTAGGGGGGATTTCTGGAAACACCATATATTTT	CASNLGGISGNTIYF
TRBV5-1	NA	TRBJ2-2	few	TGCGCCAGCAGCTTGGACGATAGGAACACCGGGGAGCTGTTTTTT	CASSLDDRNTGELFF
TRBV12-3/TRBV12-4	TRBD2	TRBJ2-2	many	TGTGCCAGCAGTTTCGCACTAGCGGGGTCTATTCGTCCCGGGGAGCTGTTTTTT	CASSFALAGSIRPGELFF
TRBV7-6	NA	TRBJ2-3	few	TGTGCCAGCAGCTTAGTTGTGGCGGTGCGGCGGGGCCTCACAGATACGCAGTATTTT	CASSLVVAVRRGLTDTQYF
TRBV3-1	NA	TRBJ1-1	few	TGTGCCAGCAGCCGCTTCCAATCACAGTCTGAAGCTTTCTTT	CASSRFQSQSEAFF
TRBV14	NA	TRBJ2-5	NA	TGTGCCAGCAGCCAAGCGACGGAGGGGCAGACCCAGTACTTC	CASSQATEGQTQYF
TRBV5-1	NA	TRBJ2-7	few	TGCGCCAGCAGCTGGGACACAAGCTCCTACGAGCAGTACTTC	CASSWDTSSYEQYF
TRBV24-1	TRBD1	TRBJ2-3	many	TGTGCCACCAGTGATTTGCAAGGGACAGAGGTGGCAGATACGCAGTATTTT	CATSDLQGTEVADTQYF
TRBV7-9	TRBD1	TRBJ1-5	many	TGTGCCAGCAGCCCCGGGACAGGGGGTATTGGGAATCAGCCCCAGCATTTT	CASSPGTGGIGNQPQHF
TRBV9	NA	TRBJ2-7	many	TGTGCCAGCAGCGTAGCTGTGGGAAGCGAGCAGTACTTC	CASSVAVGSEQYF
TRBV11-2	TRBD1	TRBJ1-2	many	TGTGCCAGCAGCAAGCAGGGACAGGGGAGGTCCTATGGCTACACCTTC	CASSKQGQGRSYGYTF
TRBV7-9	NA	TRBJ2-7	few	TGTGCCAGCAGCTCCGAGGTGACATGGTACGAGCAGTACTTC	CASSSEVTWYEQYF
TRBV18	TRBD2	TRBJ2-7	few	TGTGCCAGCTCACCACTGGCCCCCGGACTAGCGGGAGGGCGCAACGAGCAGTACTTC	CASSPLAPGLAGGRNEQYF
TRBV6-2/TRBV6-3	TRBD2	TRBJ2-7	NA	TGTGCCAGCAGTTCCGGACTAGCGGGAAGTCGCCACGAGCAGTACTTC	CASSSGLAGSRHEQYF
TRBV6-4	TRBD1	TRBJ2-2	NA	TGTGCCAGCAGCGAGGGGACAGGCCAAGGGACCGGGGAGCTGTTTTTT	CASSEGTGQGTGELFF
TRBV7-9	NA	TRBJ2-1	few	TGTGCCAGCAGCAATTTAGCGTCTAGCTCCTACAATGAGCAGTTCTTC	CASSNLASSSYNEQFF